Listed below are T cell receptor beta chains from one sample, sequenced in a study of blood T cell repertoires in COVID-19. Repertoires were generated with immunoSEQ multiplex PCR, while TCRdb's copy carries only in-frame clones and drops some. The sample lists a few hundred thousand clones, approximately 90% occurring once. The material sequenced was PBMCs or T cells enriched from blood (not recorded which). All receptors derive from a woman in her twenties or thirties who had recovered from COVID-19. The CDR3 runs from the conserved cysteine through the conserved F or W. Fields, in order: J gene, clone size, V gene, D gene, CDR3 protein, CDR3 DNA. A D gene is named only where the DNA matches it firmly. Size tells how often a clone was seen (once, few, many) or the class of an expanded clone, and some rows leave it out.

J gene: TRBJ1-1
clone size: few
V gene: TRBV28
D gene: TRBD1
CDR3 protein: CASSLTDRARTEAFF
CDR3 DNA: TGTGCCAGCAGTTTGACGGACAGGGCCAGGACTGAAGCTTTCTTT

J gene: TRBJ2-7
clone size: NA
V gene: TRBV30
D gene: NA
CDR3 protein: CAWIGGDSGYEQYF
CDR3 DNA: TGTGCCTGGATTGGTGGAGACTCGGGCTACGAGCAGTACTTC

J gene: TRBJ1-6
clone size: NA
V gene: TRBV27
D gene: NA
CDR3 protein: CASWGGDASLNSPLHF
CDR3 DNA: TGTGCCAGTTGGGGAGGGGATGCATCCCTGAATTCACCCCTCCACTTT

J gene: TRBJ1-3
clone size: NA
V gene: TRBV27
D gene: NA
CDR3 protein: CASSSSGLPRGNTIYF
CDR3 DNA: TGTGCCAGCAGTTCGTCTGGCCTTCCGAGGGGAAACACCATATATTTT

J gene: TRBJ2-3
clone size: NA
V gene: TRBV5-6
D gene: NA
CDR3 protein: CASSFASFADTQYF
CDR3 DNA: TGTGCCAGCAGCTTTGCGTCTTTCGCAGATACGCAGTATTTT

J gene: TRBJ2-1
clone size: NA
V gene: TRBV2
D gene: TRBD2
CDR3 protein: CAIPRSGLAGGPVFF
CDR3 DNA: TGTGCCATCCCCCGGTCGGGACTAGCGGGAGGGCCGGTTTTCTTC

J gene: TRBJ2-3
clone size: NA
V gene: TRBV5-1
D gene: TRBD2
CDR3 protein: CASSARLAGGTDTQYF
CDR3 DNA: TGCGCCAGCAGCGCAAGACTAGCGGGAGGCACAGATACGCAGTATTTT

J gene: TRBJ1-1
clone size: few
V gene: TRBV7-3
D gene: NA
CDR3 protein: CASSSHSGVWEGNTEAFF
CDR3 DNA: TGTGCCAGCAGCTCCCACTCCGGAGTTTGGGAGGGGAACACTGAAGCTTTCTTT

J gene: TRBJ1-3
clone size: NA
V gene: TRBV6-5
D gene: TRBD1
CDR3 protein: CASSYSGTGTRNTIYF
CDR3 DNA: TGTGCCAGCAGTTACTCAGGGACAGGTACCAGAAACACCATATATTTT

J gene: TRBJ1-1
clone size: once
V gene: TRBV25-1
D gene: TRBD1
CDR3 protein: CASSVTGDMNTEAFF
CDR3 DNA: TGTGCCAGCAGTGTCACAGGGGACATGAACACTGAAGCTTTCTTT

J gene: TRBJ2-2
clone size: NA
V gene: TRBV5-4
D gene: TRBD2
CDR3 protein: CASSLGTSANTGELFF
CDR3 DNA: TGTGCCAGCAGCTTGGGCACTAGCGCAAACACCGGGGAGCTGTTTTTT

J gene: TRBJ1-1
clone size: NA
V gene: TRBV7-3
D gene: NA
CDR3 protein: CASSFNRESEAFF
CDR3 DNA: TGTGCCAGCAGCTTCAACAGGGAATCTGAAGCTTTCTTT

J gene: TRBJ2-2
clone size: NA
V gene: TRBV15
D gene: TRBD2
CDR3 protein: CATSRDPLAGASGELFF
CDR3 DNA: TGTGCCACCAGCAGAGATCCTCTAGCGGGAGCTAGCGGGGAGCTGTTTTTT

J gene: TRBJ2-3
clone size: NA
V gene: TRBV28
D gene: NA
CDR3 protein: CASSAPGDTQYF
CDR3 DNA: TGTGCCAGCTCAGCGCCGGGTGATACGCAGTATTTT

J gene: TRBJ1-2
clone size: NA
V gene: TRBV7-8
D gene: NA
CDR3 protein: CASSRTTALFYGYTF
CDR3 DNA: TGTGCCAGCAGCCGTACGACAGCCCTGTTCTATGGCTACACCTTC

J gene: TRBJ1-2
clone size: NA
V gene: TRBV4-1
D gene: NA
CDR3 protein: CASSPRGERNGYTF
CDR3 DNA: TGCGCCAGCAGCCCCAGGGGCGAGAGGAATGGCTACACCTTC

J gene: TRBJ1-4
clone size: NA
V gene: TRBV6-5
D gene: NA
CDR3 protein: CASSSREKLFF
CDR3 DNA: TGTGCCAGCAGTTCTCGGGAAAAACTGTTTTTT

J gene: TRBJ2-5
clone size: NA
V gene: TRBV7-3
D gene: NA
CDR3 protein: CASSFNSQETQYF
CDR3 DNA: TGTGCCAGCAGCTTTAACAGCCAAGAGACCCAGTACTTC

J gene: TRBJ2-7
clone size: once
V gene: TRBV18
D gene: NA
CDR3 protein: CASSWQGLYEQYF
CDR3 DNA: TGTGCCAGCTCCTGGCAGGGGCTTTACGAGCAGTACTTC

J gene: TRBJ1-2
clone size: NA
V gene: TRBV10-3
D gene: NA
CDR3 protein: CAISEEGANYGYTF
CDR3 DNA: TGTGCCATCAGTGAGGAGGGAGCTAACTATGGCTACACCTTC

J gene: TRBJ2-3
clone size: NA
V gene: TRBV3-1/TRBV3-2
D gene: NA
CDR3 protein: CASSLGGSGGTDTQYF
CDR3 DNA: TGTGCCAGCAGCCTCGGTGGTAGCGGAGGCACAGATACGCAGTATTTT

J gene: TRBJ2-7
clone size: NA
V gene: TRBV11-1
D gene: TRBD1
CDR3 protein: CASSLARGYYEQYF
CDR3 DNA: TGTGCCAGCAGCTTAGCCAGGGGGTACTACGAGCAGTACTTC

J gene: TRBJ1-1
clone size: NA
V gene: TRBV30
D gene: NA
CDR3 protein: CAWTPIGQGSFVGTEAFF
CDR3 DNA: TGTGCCTGGACCCCTATCGGGCAGGGAAGCTTTGTGGGCACTGAAGCTTTCTTT

J gene: TRBJ1-1
clone size: NA
V gene: TRBV7-9
D gene: TRBD1
CDR3 protein: CASSRRDRGNTEAFF
CDR3 DNA: TGTGCCAGCAGCCGCCGGGACAGGGGGAACACTGAAGCTTTCTTT

J gene: TRBJ1-5
clone size: once
V gene: TRBV16
D gene: NA
CDR3 protein: CASSQGGANQPQHF
CDR3 DNA: TGTGCCAGCAGCCAAGGGGGGGCGAATCAGCCCCAGCATTTT

J gene: TRBJ1-5
clone size: NA
V gene: TRBV27
D gene: TRBD1
CDR3 protein: CASSCPWTGGNQPQHF
CDR3 DNA: TGTGCCAGCAGTTGTCCCTGGACAGGGGGCAATCAGCCCCAGCATTTT

J gene: TRBJ1-1
clone size: NA
V gene: TRBV19
D gene: NA
CDR3 protein: CASSTARNTEAFF
CDR3 DNA: TGTGCCAGTAGTACCGCCAGAAACACTGAAGCTTTCTTT

J gene: TRBJ2-3
clone size: many
V gene: TRBV28
D gene: TRBD1
CDR3 protein: CASSSGTGETDTQYF
CDR3 DNA: TGTGCCAGCAGTTCCGGGACAGGAGAGACAGATACGCAGTATTTT

J gene: TRBJ1-1
clone size: once
V gene: TRBV7-9
D gene: NA
CDR3 protein: CASSLVGGSTEAFF
CDR3 DNA: TGTGCCAGCAGCTTAGTGGGGGGATCCACTGAAGCTTTCTTT

J gene: TRBJ1-5
clone size: NA
V gene: TRBV28
D gene: NA
CDR3 protein: CASGRPGPQHF
CDR3 DNA: TGTGCCAGTGGCCGCCCTGGGCCCCAGCATTTT

J gene: TRBJ1-1
clone size: NA
V gene: TRBV28
D gene: NA
CDR3 protein: CASSSSGNTEAFF
CDR3 DNA: TGTGCCAGCAGTTCGAGCGGAAACACTGAAGCTTTCTTT

J gene: TRBJ1-1
clone size: many
V gene: TRBV5-4
D gene: NA
CDR3 protein: CASRTGVNTEAFF
CDR3 DNA: TGTGCCAGCAGGACAGGAGTGAACACTGAAGCTTTCTTT

J gene: TRBJ1-3
clone size: NA
V gene: TRBV28
D gene: NA
CDR3 protein: CASSLRPYSGNTIYF
CDR3 DNA: TGTGCCAGCAGTTTGAGGCCCTACTCTGGAAACACCATATATTTT

J gene: TRBJ2-1
clone size: once
V gene: TRBV5-1
D gene: TRBD2
CDR3 protein: CASSLAPGGITYNEQFF
CDR3 DNA: TGCGCCAGCAGCTTGGCCCCGGGAGGGATCACCTACAATGAGCAGTTCTTC

J gene: TRBJ1-1
clone size: NA
V gene: TRBV28
D gene: NA
CDR3 protein: CASISVNTEAFF
CDR3 DNA: TGTGCCAGCATATCGGTGAACACTGAAGCTTTCTTT

J gene: TRBJ2-2
clone size: few
V gene: TRBV19
D gene: TRBD1
CDR3 protein: CATRGTGITGELFF
CDR3 DNA: TGTGCCACCCGAGGGACAGGAATCACCGGGGAGCTGTTTTTT

J gene: TRBJ2-7
clone size: NA
V gene: TRBV19
D gene: TRBD2
CDR3 protein: CASSTGLAGYEQYF
CDR3 DNA: TGTGCCAGTAGTACGGGACTAGCGGGATACGAGCAGTACTTC

J gene: TRBJ1-1
clone size: NA
V gene: TRBV7-9
D gene: NA
CDR3 protein: CASTTSGGGGVTEAFF
CDR3 DNA: TGTGCCAGCACCACAAGCGGGGGCGGCGGTGTCACTGAAGCTTTCTTT

J gene: TRBJ2-1
clone size: NA
V gene: TRBV7-6
D gene: TRBD2
CDR3 protein: CASSIGLAGPVEQFF
CDR3 DNA: TGTGCCAGCAGCATAGGACTAGCGGGACCGGTTGAGCAGTTCTTC

J gene: TRBJ1-5
clone size: few
V gene: TRBV27
D gene: NA
CDR3 protein: CASSPSGATFYSNQPQHF
CDR3 DNA: TGTGCCAGCAGTCCTTCTGGGGCAACCTTCTATAGCAATCAGCCCCAGCATTTT

J gene: TRBJ2-7
clone size: NA
V gene: TRBV28
D gene: TRBD2
CDR3 protein: CASSPGLAGVAYEQYF
CDR3 DNA: TGTGCCAGCAGTCCCGGACTAGCGGGAGTCGCCTACGAGCAGTACTTC

J gene: TRBJ2-2
clone size: NA
V gene: TRBV9
D gene: NA
CDR3 protein: CASTPGKAGELFF
CDR3 DNA: TGTGCCAGCACACCAGGGAAGGCCGGGGAGCTGTTTTTT

J gene: TRBJ1-2
clone size: NA
V gene: TRBV11-1
D gene: NA
CDR3 protein: CASSLVREDYGYTF
CDR3 DNA: TGTGCCAGCAGCTTAGTTAGAGAAGACTATGGCTACACCTTC